A selection of T cell receptor beta chains follows, all from one sample in a study of T cells of healthy individuals. TCRdb ran MiXCR on the 5' RACE reads and lists one entry per CDR3 protein. The data contain tens of thousands of distinct CDR3 sequences, about 14% of them singletons. The receptors were gathered from a human donor in good health. Each CDR3 is given with its conserved first and last residue. Fields, in order: D gene, V gene, clone size, J gene, CDR3 DNA, CDR3 protein. The D gene is left open where the match is weak. Expanded clones get a size class; other rows say once, few or many, or leave the size out.

d_gene: TRBD1; v_gene: TRBV2; abundance: few; j_gene: TRBJ1-5; CDR3nt: TGTGCCAGCGGACAGGGGCATAGCAATCAGCCCCAGCATTTT; CDR3aa: CASGQGHSNQPQHF
d_gene: .; v_gene: TRBV6-5; abundance: .; j_gene: TRBJ1-2; CDR3nt: TGTGCCAGCAGGGGACGGGCGAACTATGGCTACACCTTC; CDR3aa: CASRGRANYGYTF
d_gene: .; v_gene: TRBV3-1; abundance: .; j_gene: TRBJ2-3; CDR3nt: TGTGCCAGCAGGTCCAAGGCGGATACGCAGTATTTT; CDR3aa: CASRSKADTQYF
d_gene: .; v_gene: TRBV30; abundance: many; j_gene: TRBJ2-2; CDR3nt: TGTGCCTGGAGTTCGCGCACCGGGGAGCTGTTTTTT; CDR3aa: CAWSSRTGELFF
d_gene: .; v_gene: TRBV9; abundance: .; j_gene: TRBJ1-2; CDR3nt: TGTGCCAGCAGCGTAGTTCCGGGTAACTATGACTACACCTTC; CDR3aa: CASSVVPGNYDYTF
d_gene: .; v_gene: TRBV12-3/TRBV12-4; abundance: few; j_gene: TRBJ1-5; CDR3nt: TGTGCCAGCACCTGGACACCGCAGCAGCCCCAGCATTTT; CDR3aa: CASTWTPQQPQHF
d_gene: TRBD2; v_gene: TRBV5-1; abundance: .; j_gene: TRBJ2-3; CDR3nt: TGCGCCAGCAGCTTGGTCGCTAGCGGGGGAGGAGATACGCAGTATTTT; CDR3aa: CASSLVASGGGDTQYF
d_gene: .; v_gene: TRBV7-9; abundance: many; j_gene: TRBJ1-2; CDR3nt: TGTGCCAGCAGCCCTCGAGCGGACTATGGCTACACCTTC; CDR3aa: CASSPRADYGYTF
d_gene: TRBD1; v_gene: TRBV13; abundance: many; j_gene: TRBJ2-7; CDR3nt: TGTGCCAGCAGCTTTCCCCCAGACAGGGCTTACGAGCAGTACTTC; CDR3aa: CASSFPPDRAYEQYF
d_gene: .; v_gene: TRBV10-3; abundance: many; j_gene: TRBJ2-5; CDR3nt: TGTGCCATCAGTGATCTGTGGGGATCGGAGACCCAGTACTTC; CDR3aa: CAISDLWGSETQYF
d_gene: .; v_gene: TRBV7-2; abundance: many; j_gene: TRBJ2-5; CDR3nt: TGTGCCAGCAGCCTCCTTGGACGGGACGGAGAGACCCAGTACTTC; CDR3aa: CASSLLGRDGETQYF
d_gene: .; v_gene: TRBV6-2/TRBV6-3; abundance: .; j_gene: TRBJ2-5; CDR3nt: TGTGCCAGCAGCCGACCGGACAGTCAAGAGACCCAGTACTTC; CDR3aa: CASSRPDSQETQYF
d_gene: TRBD1; v_gene: TRBV4-1; abundance: few; j_gene: TRBJ2-7; CDR3nt: TGCGCCAGCAGCCCAACGACAGGGGGCGCCACCTACGAGCAGTACTTC; CDR3aa: CASSPTTGGATYEQYF
d_gene: .; v_gene: TRBV7-2; abundance: few; j_gene: TRBJ1-3; CDR3nt: TGTGCCAGCAGCTTAGCAGGGCGACAGGCGTTTGGAAACACCATATATTTT; CDR3aa: CASSLAGRQAFGNTIYF
d_gene: .; v_gene: TRBV3-1; abundance: many; j_gene: TRBJ2-7; CDR3nt: TGTGCCAGCAGCCCCCTCCGGGACACCCGAGAGAGGGTCTACGAGCAGTACTTC; CDR3aa: CASSPLRDTRERVYEQYF
d_gene: TRBD1; v_gene: TRBV12-3/TRBV12-4; abundance: few; j_gene: TRBJ1-1; CDR3nt: TGTGCCAGCAGCTTTAGGACAGGGGTCCTGAACACTGAAGCTTTCTTT; CDR3aa: CASSFRTGVLNTEAFF
d_gene: TRBD1; v_gene: TRBV7-3; abundance: many; j_gene: TRBJ2-2; CDR3nt: TGTGCCAGCAGCCCGCTTTCGGGGACAGCGAACACCGGGGAGCTGTTTTTT; CDR3aa: CASSPLSGTANTGELFF
d_gene: TRBD2; v_gene: TRBV19; abundance: .; j_gene: TRBJ2-1; CDR3nt: TGTGCCAGTAGTGGTAGCGGGAGGGGGTACAATGAGCAGTTCTTC; CDR3aa: CASSGSGRGYNEQFF
d_gene: .; v_gene: TRBV14; abundance: many; j_gene: TRBJ1-1; CDR3nt: TGTGCCAGCAGCCAACCCGGACAGCTTGAGGCTTTCTTT; CDR3aa: CASSQPGQLEAFF
d_gene: .; v_gene: TRBV19; abundance: few; j_gene: TRBJ1-3; CDR3nt: TGTGCCAGTAGTCAGAGTAACAGGGCATCTGGAAACACCATATATTTT; CDR3aa: CASSQSNRASGNTIYF
d_gene: .; v_gene: TRBV7-2; abundance: .; j_gene: TRBJ2-5; CDR3nt: TGTGCCAGCAGCCCCCAGACGCAAGAGACCCAGTACTTC; CDR3aa: CASSPQTQETQYF
d_gene: TRBD2; v_gene: TRBV4-3; abundance: many; j_gene: TRBJ2-3; CDR3nt: TGCGCCAGCAGCCAAGGGGCTAGCGGGGGGCCATCAGATACGCAGTATTTT; CDR3aa: CASSQGASGGPSDTQYF
d_gene: .; v_gene: TRBV7-8; abundance: .; j_gene: TRBJ2-7; CDR3nt: TGTGCCAGCAGCTTAGGGGCAGCAAACCGGGGAGGTGAGCAGTACTTC; CDR3aa: CASSLGAANRGGEQYF
d_gene: .; v_gene: TRBV20-1; abundance: many; j_gene: TRBJ1-4; CDR3nt: TGCAGTGCTAGAGACCTTCGGGACGTCAATGAAAAACTGTTTTTT; CDR3aa: CSARDLRDVNEKLFF
d_gene: TRBD1; v_gene: TRBV2; abundance: .; j_gene: TRBJ2-6; CDR3nt: TGTGCCAGCAGTGTCAGGGGGCTTGGGGCCAACGTCCTGACTTTC; CDR3aa: CASSVRGLGANVLTF
d_gene: .; v_gene: TRBV10-3; abundance: .; j_gene: TRBJ1-3; CDR3nt: TGTGCCATCAGTGAAGAGGTTATGGGGGGTCGGAGCTCTGGAAACACCATATATTTT; CDR3aa: CAISEEVMGGRSSGNTIYF
d_gene: TRBD2; v_gene: TRBV20-1; abundance: .; j_gene: TRBJ2-1; CDR3nt: TGCAGTGCTCCACTAGCGGGAGACAATGAGCAGTTCTTC; CDR3aa: CSAPLAGDNEQFF
d_gene: .; v_gene: TRBV6-2/TRBV6-3; abundance: few; j_gene: TRBJ1-5; CDR3nt: TGTGCCAGCACCTCAGGTGGGAGTTTAAGCAATCAGCCCCAGCATTTT; CDR3aa: CASTSGGSLSNQPQHF
d_gene: TRBD1; v_gene: TRBV29-1; abundance: .; j_gene: TRBJ1-1; CDR3nt: TGCAGCGTCCCGAACGGACAGGGGCGGGCAGCTGAAGCTTTCTTT; CDR3aa: CSVPNGQGRAAEAFF
d_gene: .; v_gene: TRBV7-2; abundance: .; j_gene: TRBJ2-1; CDR3nt: TGTGCCAGCAGCTTAAGGCACGGCAGAACTTGGGATGAGCAGTTCTTC; CDR3aa: CASSLRHGRTWDEQFF
d_gene: TRBD1; v_gene: TRBV6-6; abundance: many; j_gene: TRBJ1-6; CDR3nt: TGTGCCAGCAGTACGGGTGGACAGGGTAGTTCACCCCTCCACTTT; CDR3aa: CASSTGGQGSSPLHF
d_gene: TRBD1; v_gene: TRBV9; abundance: many; j_gene: TRBJ1-4; CDR3nt: TGTGCCAGCATCGATTTGGACAGGGTCATCCGGGGGACCGCAACTAATGAAAAACTGTTTTTT; CDR3aa: CASIDLDRVIRGTATNEKLFF
d_gene: TRBD1; v_gene: TRBV7-9; abundance: many; j_gene: TRBJ1-2; CDR3nt: TGTGCCAGCAGCCTCTCCACAGGGGGCCACTATGGCTACACCTTC; CDR3aa: CASSLSTGGHYGYTF
d_gene: .; v_gene: TRBV6-1; abundance: .; j_gene: TRBJ2-2; CDR3nt: TGTGCCAGCACCGTCTCAGCCACCGGGGAGCTGTTTTTT; CDR3aa: CASTVSATGELFF
d_gene: .; v_gene: TRBV4-3; abundance: once; j_gene: TRBJ2-3; CDR3nt: TGCGCCAGCAGCCAGGACAGTTACACAGATACGCAGTATTTT; CDR3aa: CASSQDSYTDTQYF
d_gene: .; v_gene: TRBV4-3; abundance: .; j_gene: TRBJ2-7; CDR3nt: TGCGCCAGCAGCCAAGATTCCTCCCCCTACGAGCAGTACTTC; CDR3aa: CASSQDSSPYEQYF
d_gene: .; v_gene: TRBV7-9; abundance: many; j_gene: TRBJ1-2; CDR3nt: TGTGCCAGCAGCTTAGCGCCCGGTCAGATATATGGCTACACCTTC; CDR3aa: CASSLAPGQIYGYTF
d_gene: .; v_gene: TRBV5-1; abundance: many; j_gene: TRBJ2-2; CDR3nt: TGCGCCAGCAGCTCCAAGAGACAGGGAGGCACCGGGGAGCTGTTTTTT; CDR3aa: CASSSKRQGGTGELFF
d_gene: TRBD2; v_gene: TRBV5-1; abundance: many; j_gene: TRBJ2-3; CDR3nt: TGCGCCAGCAGCCATGACGTGGGGACTAGGGGAACAGATACGCAGTATTTT; CDR3aa: CASSHDVGTRGTDTQYF
d_gene: .; v_gene: TRBV12-3/TRBV12-4; abundance: many; j_gene: TRBJ2-7; CDR3nt: TGTGCCAGCAGTTTAGGCACTAGCATCGACGAGCAGTACTTC; CDR3aa: CASSLGTSIDEQYF
d_gene: .; v_gene: TRBV7-8; abundance: many; j_gene: TRBJ1-5; CDR3nt: TGTGCCAGCAGCTTAGAAGCTCCGGGCTGGGGGGTTAGCAATCAGCCCCAGCATTTT; CDR3aa: CASSLEAPGWGVSNQPQHF
d_gene: TRBD2; v_gene: TRBV10-3; abundance: .; j_gene: TRBJ2-3; CDR3nt: TGTGCCATCAGTACTAGCGTCGGCACAGATACGCAGTATTTT; CDR3aa: CAISTSVGTDTQYF
d_gene: .; v_gene: TRBV3-1; abundance: many; j_gene: TRBJ2-7; CDR3nt: TGTGCCAGCAGCCAAGAGCGCCGGGGCGAGCAGTACTTC; CDR3aa: CASSQERRGEQYF
d_gene: .; v_gene: TRBV7-2; abundance: many; j_gene: TRBJ2-7; CDR3nt: TGTGCCAGCTCAGAAGTCTCCTACGAGCAGTACTTC; CDR3aa: CASSEVSYEQYF
d_gene: .; v_gene: TRBV6-2/TRBV6-3; abundance: many; j_gene: TRBJ2-4; CDR3nt: TGTGCCAGCAGTTACTCTGCAGGGGGGGGCGCTTGGGACATTCAGTACTTC; CDR3aa: CASSYSAGGGAWDIQYF
d_gene: .; v_gene: TRBV11-2; abundance: many; j_gene: TRBJ2-1; CDR3nt: TGTGCCAGCAGGCGACCAGGGGGGCGCCTGGCCTACAATGAGCAGTTCTTC; CDR3aa: CASRRPGGRLAYNEQFF
d_gene: TRBD1; v_gene: TRBV27; abundance: many; j_gene: TRBJ1-5; CDR3nt: TGTGCCAGTGGGACAGCGGGTCAGCCCCAGCATTTT; CDR3aa: CASGTAGQPQHF
d_gene: TRBD2; v_gene: TRBV5-1; abundance: .; j_gene: TRBJ2-5; CDR3nt: TGCGCCAGCAGCCAGGGACTAGCGGGAGGCCAAGAGACCCAGTACTTC; CDR3aa: CASSQGLAGGQETQYF
d_gene: .; v_gene: TRBV7-9; abundance: .; j_gene: TRBJ1-1; CDR3nt: .; CDR3aa: CASSFGNGAFF
d_gene: .; v_gene: TRBV10-3; abundance: .; j_gene: TRBJ2-3; CDR3nt: TGTGCCATCACCATCGCGGGGCCAACTAGCACAGATACGCAGTATTTT; CDR3aa: CAITIAGPTSTDTQYF
d_gene: .; v_gene: TRBV18; abundance: many; j_gene: TRBJ1-1; CDR3nt: TGTGCCAGCTCACCACCGACTTTACAGTACACTGAAGCTTTCTTT; CDR3aa: CASSPPTLQYTEAFF
d_gene: .; v_gene: TRBV6-5; abundance: .; j_gene: TRBJ1-2; CDR3nt: TGTGCCAGCAGTTACTCGAGTGGGTCGAGGGTGAGCTACACCTTC; CDR3aa: CASSYSSGSRVSYTF
d_gene: TRBD1; v_gene: TRBV20-1; abundance: few; j_gene: TRBJ1-5; CDR3nt: TGCAGTGGATCCGAAGTCAGGGGGGGGATTCAGCCCCAGCATTTT; CDR3aa: CSGSEVRGGIQPQHF